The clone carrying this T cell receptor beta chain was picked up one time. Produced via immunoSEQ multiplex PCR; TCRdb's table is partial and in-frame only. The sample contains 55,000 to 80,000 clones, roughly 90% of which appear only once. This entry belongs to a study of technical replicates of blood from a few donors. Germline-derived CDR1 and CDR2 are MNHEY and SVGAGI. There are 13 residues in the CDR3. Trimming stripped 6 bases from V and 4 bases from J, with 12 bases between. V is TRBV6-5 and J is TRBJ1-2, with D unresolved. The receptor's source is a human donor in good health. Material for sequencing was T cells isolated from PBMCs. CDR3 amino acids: CASSPGGTYGYTF. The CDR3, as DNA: TGTGCCAGCAGCCCGGGAGGCACCTATGGCTACACCTTC.